This T cell receptor beta chain was retrieved from a study of T cells in Graves' hyperthyroidism and ophthalmopathy. General observations from the study: Separation of ophthalmopathy from stable hyperthyroidism was achieved by a 13 V-J model.

This CDR3 comprises 15 residues. With 2 bases clipped from V and 6 bases from J, the junction kept 8 bases outside the gene matches. Germline V gene sequence: CDR1 SGHTA, CDR2 FQGTGA. In regard to this clonotype: Its antigen is unknown.

Lactation, pregnancy, other autoimmune disease or uncontrolled infection excluded patients. Clinicians diagnosed patients from clinical symptoms, serum thyroxine and TRAb, thyroid ultrasound and orbital computed tomography. TCR beta CDR3 region amplification was performed from RNA transcripts. In the first-round RT-PCR of the TCR CDR3, the HTBI primer set was used. MiXCR, applied by TCRdb to the multiplex PCR reads, yields one record per CDR3 protein. Of roughly 400,000 distinct CDR3 sequences listed, 20% to 25% were seen once; the top ten hold around 79%. The clonotype originates from a man aged 45-60 years with Graves' hyperthyroidism. The gene calls are TRBV7-3 and TRBJ2-5; 8 nucleotides line up with TRBD1. Sequencing input: blood. CDR3 bases: TGTGCCAGCAGCTTAGGGGGCAGGGGGCGGCAGACCCAGTACTTC. Protein sequence: CASSLGGRGRQTQYF.